This T cell receptor beta chain was recovered during a study of tumor-infiltrating lymphocytes in primary liver carcinoma. With regard to this clonotype: One end of the junction does not line up with germline, which may come from a read error.

Researchers generated TCR beta cDNA from roughly 520 ng of total RNA, relying on a constant-region primer. The TCR beta library was amplified through three nested multiplex PCR rounds in a modified ARM-PCR procedure. TCRdb itself ran the multiplex PCR reads through MiXCR, one entry per CDR3 protein. The repertoire consists of around 47,000 distinct CDR3 sequences, with roughly 73% occurring once and the leading ten covering about a fifth. Unsorted bulk tissue of roughly 20-34 mg yielded co-extracted RNA and DNA. Every one of the tumor samples had a viable tumor cell content above 75%. Sample: liver tumor tissue from sampling region 2. Documented subset: tumor region T2, inferior pole. The clonotype was recovered from a man aged 35 to 55 with primary liver carcinoma and hepatitis B virus infection.

In DNA form, the CDR3 reads TGTGCCAGCGACCAAGTTCAAGGGACCCAGTACTTC. Translating gives CASDQVQGTQYF. The chain links TRBV4-2 to TRBJ2-5; no clear D. This CDR3 comprises 12 residues. Germline CDR1 is LGHNA and CDR2 is YNFKEQ.